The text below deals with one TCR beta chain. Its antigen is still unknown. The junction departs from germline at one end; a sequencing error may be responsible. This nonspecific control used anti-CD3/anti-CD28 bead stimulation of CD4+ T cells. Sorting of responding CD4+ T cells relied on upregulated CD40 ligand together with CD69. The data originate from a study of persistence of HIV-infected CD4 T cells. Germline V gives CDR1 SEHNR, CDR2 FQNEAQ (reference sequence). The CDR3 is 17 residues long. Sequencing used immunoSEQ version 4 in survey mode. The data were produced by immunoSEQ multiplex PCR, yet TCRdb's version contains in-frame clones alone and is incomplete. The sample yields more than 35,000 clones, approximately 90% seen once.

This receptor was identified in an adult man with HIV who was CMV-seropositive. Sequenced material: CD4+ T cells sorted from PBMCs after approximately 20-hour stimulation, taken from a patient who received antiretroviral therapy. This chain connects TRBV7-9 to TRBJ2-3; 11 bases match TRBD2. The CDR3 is CASSIAGGLGPTDTQYF. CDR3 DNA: TGTGCCAGCAGCATAGCGGGGGGGCTTGGTCCCACAGATACGCAGTATTTT.